This T cell receptor (beta chain) originates from a study of blood T cell repertoires in COVID-19. Data came from immunoSEQ multiplex PCR; TCRdb stores just in-frame clones and leaves some out. This table has some 40,000 clones, roughly three quarters appearing once. J was trimmed by 5 bases and V by 9 bases; bases with no gene match: 6. Germline V gene sequence: CDR1 LNHDA, CDR2 SQIVND (reference sequence). CDR3 length: 14 residues. This TCR was recovered from a man between 65 and 85 years old with acute or convalescent COVID-19. This chain connects TRBV19 to TRBJ2-3; 12 nucleotides align to TRBD1. The sample comprised peripheral blood. CDR3 sequence (DNA): TGTGCCAGCCGGGGACAGGGGGCTGGAGATACGCAGTATTTT. Translated, it gives CASRGQGAGDTQYF.